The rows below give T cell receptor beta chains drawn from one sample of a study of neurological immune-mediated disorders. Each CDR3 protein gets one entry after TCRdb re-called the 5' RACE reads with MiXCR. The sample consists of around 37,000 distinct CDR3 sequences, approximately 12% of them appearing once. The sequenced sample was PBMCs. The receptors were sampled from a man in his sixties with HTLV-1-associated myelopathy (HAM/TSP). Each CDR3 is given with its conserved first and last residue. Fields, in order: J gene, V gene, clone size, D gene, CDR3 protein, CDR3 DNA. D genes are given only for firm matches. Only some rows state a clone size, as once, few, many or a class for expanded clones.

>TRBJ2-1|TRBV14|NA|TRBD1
CASSRRPGQGGDEQFF
TGTGCCAGCAGCCGCAGGCCGGGACAGGGAGGCGATGAGCAGTTCTTC
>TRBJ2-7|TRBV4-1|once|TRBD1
CASSQPLPGTGAHEQYF
TGCGCCAGCAGTCAGCCCCTCCCCGGGACAGGGGCCCACGAGCAGTACTTC
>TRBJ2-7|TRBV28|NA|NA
CASSGSLVYEQYF
TGTGCCAGCAGCGGCTCCTTGGTCTACGAGCAGTACTTC
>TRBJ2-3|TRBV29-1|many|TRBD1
CSVEPPGQGLSDTQYF
TGCAGCGTTGAGCCACCGGGACAGGGACTATCAGATACGCAGTATTTT
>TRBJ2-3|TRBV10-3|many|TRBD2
CAISAFAGVGDTQYF
TGTGCCATCAGTGCTTTCGCGGGAGTGGGAGATACGCAGTATTTT
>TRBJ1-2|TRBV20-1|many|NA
CSATTARGYGYTF
TGCAGTGCTACAACCGCACGCGGCTATGGCTACACCTTC
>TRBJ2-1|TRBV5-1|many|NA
CASSFGGTGVYNEQFF
TGCGCCAGCAGCTTCGGCGGCACGGGGGTCTACAATGAGCAGTTCTTC
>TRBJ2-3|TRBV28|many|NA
CASSLFDWVKDTQYF
TGTGCCAGCAGTTTATTTGATTGGGTTAAAGATACGCAGTATTTT
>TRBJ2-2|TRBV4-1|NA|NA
CASRGPGTGEMFF
TGCGCCAGCAGAGGACCGGGTACCGGGGAGATGTTTTTT
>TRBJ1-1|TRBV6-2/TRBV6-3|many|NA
CASSYTTEAFF
TGTGCCAGCAGTTACACCACTGAAGCTTTCTTT
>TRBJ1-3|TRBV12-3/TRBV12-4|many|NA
CASSLGDRNTIYF
TGTGCCAGCAGTTTAGGGGATAGAAACACCATATATTTT
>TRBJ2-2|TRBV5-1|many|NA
CASSSQGFDTGELFF
TGCGCCAGCAGCTCGCAGGGTTTTGACACCGGGGAGCTGTTTTTT
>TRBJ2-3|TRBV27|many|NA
CASSLMARTDTQYF
TGTGCCAGCAGTTTAATGGCCCGCACAGATACGCAGTATTTT
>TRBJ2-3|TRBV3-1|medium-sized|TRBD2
CASSPLASGSTDTQYF
TGTGCCAGCAGCCCCCTAGCTAGCGGGAGCACAGATACGCAGTATTTT
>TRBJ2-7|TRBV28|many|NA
CASSGGGTYEQYF
TGTGCCAGCAGTGGAGGGGGGACCTACGAGCAGTACTTC
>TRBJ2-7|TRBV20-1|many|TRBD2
CSASGALAGEYEQYF
TGCAGTGCTAGTGGGGCCCTAGCGGGGGAATACGAGCAGTACTTC
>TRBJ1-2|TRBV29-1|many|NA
CSVRPGGYTF
TGCAGCGTTCGCCCGGGGGGCTACACCTTC
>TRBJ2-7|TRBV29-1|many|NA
CSVTLLTGFIVDEQYF
TGCAGCGTTACGCTACTGACAGGATTTATAGTCGACGAGCAGTACTTC
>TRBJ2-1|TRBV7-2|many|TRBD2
CASSFIISGRGEQFF
TGTGCCAGCAGCTTTATTATCAGCGGGAGAGGTGAGCAGTTCTTC
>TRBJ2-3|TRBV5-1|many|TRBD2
CASSSRTSGSPDMQYF
TGCGCCAGCAGCTCCCGGACTAGCGGGAGCCCAGATATGCAGTATTTT
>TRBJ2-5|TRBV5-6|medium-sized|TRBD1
CASSLLTGEETQYF
TGTGCCAGCAGCCTCCTGACAGGGGAAGAGACCCAGTACTTC
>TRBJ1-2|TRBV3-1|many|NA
CASSQASRDGYTF
TGTGCCAGCAGCCAAGCGTCAAGGGATGGCTACACCTTC
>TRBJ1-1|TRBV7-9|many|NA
CASSLSLGPSTEAFF
TGTGCCAGCAGCTTATCACTAGGGCCTTCCACTGAAGCTTTCTTT
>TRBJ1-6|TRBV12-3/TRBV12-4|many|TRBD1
CASSPGTVKPLHF
TGTGCCAGCAGTCCCGGGACAGTGAAGCCCCTCCACTTT
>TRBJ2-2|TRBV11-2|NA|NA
CASSFLPDTGELFF
TGTGCCAGCAGCTTCCTACCCGACACCGGGGAGCTGTTTTTT
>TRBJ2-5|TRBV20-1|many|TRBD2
CSAQRGPETQYF
TGCAGTGCCCAGCGGGGGCCCGAGACCCAGTACTTC
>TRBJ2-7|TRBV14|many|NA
CASSQEIGGEQYF
TGTGCCAGCAGCCAAGAGATCGGCGGAGAGCAGTACTTC
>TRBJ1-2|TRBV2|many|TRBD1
CASSERTGMNYGYTF
TGTGCCAGCAGTGAGAGGACAGGGATGAACTATGGCTACACCTTC
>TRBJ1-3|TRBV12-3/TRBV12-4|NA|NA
CASSLPWSGNTIYF
TGTGCCAGCAGCCTGCCGTGGTCTGGAAACACCATATATTTT
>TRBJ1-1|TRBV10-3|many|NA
CAISERVQGTEAFF
TGTGCCATCAGTGAACGGGTCCAGGGCACTGAAGCTTTCTTT
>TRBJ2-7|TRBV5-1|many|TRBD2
CASSSGGGVYF
TGCGCCAGCAGCTCGGGGGGGGGCGTGTACTTC
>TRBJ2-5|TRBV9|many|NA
CASSVASDGGTQYF
TGTGCCAGCAGCGTAGCCTCGGATGGGGGGACCCAGTACTTC
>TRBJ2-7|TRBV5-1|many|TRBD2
CASSLGAGGSYEQYF
TGCGCCAGCAGCCTCGGGGCGGGAGGGTCCTACGAGCAGTACTTC
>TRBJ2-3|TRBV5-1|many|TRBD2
CASSLDLAGGGRTDTQYF
TGCGCCAGCAGCTTGGATCTAGCGGGAGGTGGAAGGACAGATACGCAGTATTTT
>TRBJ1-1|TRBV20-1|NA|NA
CSARRQRDTEASF
TGCAGTGCTAGAAGACAGAGGGACACTGAAGCTTCCTTT
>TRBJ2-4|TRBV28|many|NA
CASRTRWRAGDQYF
TGTGCCAGCAGGACGCGGTGGAGAGCCGGGGATCAGTACTTC
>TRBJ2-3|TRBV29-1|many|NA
CSVVRGSDTQYF
TGCAGCGTTGTTAGGGGCTCCGATACGCAGTATTTT
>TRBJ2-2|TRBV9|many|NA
CASSPKPGGVTGELFF
TGTGCCAGCAGCCCCAAGCCCGGAGGAGTCACCGGGGAGCTGTTTTTT
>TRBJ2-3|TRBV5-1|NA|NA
CASTGTPSRDTQYF
TGCGCCAGCACCGGGACCCCTAGCCGTGATACGCAGTATTTT
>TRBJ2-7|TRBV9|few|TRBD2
CASSPRLAGGDEQYF
TGTGCCAGCAGCCCGAGACTAGCGGGAGGGGACGAGCAGTACTTC
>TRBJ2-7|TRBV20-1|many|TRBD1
CSAAGQGTYEQYF
TGCAGTGCAGCGGGACAGGGGACCTACGAGCAGTACTTC
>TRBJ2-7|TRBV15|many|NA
CVTSRDNPHEQYF
TGTGTCACCAGCAGAGATAACCCCCACGAGCAGTACTTC
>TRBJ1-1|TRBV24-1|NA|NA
CATSDSTGIVTEAFF
TGTGCCACCAGTGATTCCACGGGAATAGTCACTGAAGCTTTCTTT
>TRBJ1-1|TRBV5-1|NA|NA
CASSLAVAVNTEAFF
TGCGCCAGCAGCTTGGCCGTCGCCGTGAACACTGAAGCTTTCTTT
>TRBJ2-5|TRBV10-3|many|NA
CATGMGGQETQYF
TGTGCCACTGGGATGGGGGGCCAAGAGACCCAGTACTTC
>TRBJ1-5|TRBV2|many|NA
CASSEALQGRQPQHF
TGTGCCAGCAGTGAAGCCTTACAGGGTCGCCAGCCCCAGCATTTT
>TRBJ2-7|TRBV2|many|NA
CASTDAASSYEQYF
TGTGCCAGCACGGACGCGGCCAGCTCCTACGAGCAGTACTTC
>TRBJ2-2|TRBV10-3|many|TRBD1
CAISAGQGNTGELFF
TGTGCCATCAGTGCGGGACAGGGAAACACCGGGGAGCTGTTTTTT
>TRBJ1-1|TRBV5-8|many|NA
CASSLGSGWNTEAFF
TGTGCCAGCAGCTTGGGGTCCGGGTGGAACACTGAAGCTTTCTTT
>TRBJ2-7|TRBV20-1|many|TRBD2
CSARYSGRAYEQYF
TGCAGTGCTAGATACAGCGGGAGGGCCTACGAGCAGTACTTC
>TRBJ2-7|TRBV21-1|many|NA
CASSKERAASGIYEQYF
TGTGCCAGCAGCAAAGAGAGGGCCGCTAGCGGGATCTACGAGCAGTACTTC
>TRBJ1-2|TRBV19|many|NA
CASSTGAGYSTYGYTF
TGTGCCAGTAGTACCGGAGCAGGGTACAGCACCTATGGCTACACCTTC
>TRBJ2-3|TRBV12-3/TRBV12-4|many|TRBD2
CASSWTSGTDTQYF
TGTGCCAGCAGTTGGACTAGCGGGACAGATACGCAGTATTTT
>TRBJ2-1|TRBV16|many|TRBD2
CASSQSFLAEYNEQFF
TGTGCCAGCAGCCAATCTTTCCTAGCGGAATACAATGAGCAGTTCTTC
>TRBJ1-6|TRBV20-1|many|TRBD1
CSADRGLNSPLHF
TGCAGTGCTGACAGGGGGCTGAATTCACCCCTCCACTTT
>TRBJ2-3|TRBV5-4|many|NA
CASGDRRSTDTQYF
TGTGCCAGCGGAGACAGGCGAAGCACAGATACGCAGTATTTT
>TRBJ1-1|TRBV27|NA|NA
CVSSSSSVMNTEAFF
TGTGTCAGCAGTTCCAGTTCCGTGATGAACACTGAAGCTTTCTTT
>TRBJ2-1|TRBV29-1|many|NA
CSVSPITRGFSYNEQFF
TGCAGCGTTTCCCCCATTACTCGGGGTTTCTCGTACAATGAGCAGTTCTTC
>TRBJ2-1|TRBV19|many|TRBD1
CASSIDPGTGGYNEQFF
TGTGCCAGTAGTATAGATCCCGGGACAGGGGGATACAATGAGCAGTTCTTC